This entry features one TCR beta chain sequence. It has no known antigen specificity. The input lacks base qualities; no much larger clone sits a single base away. V drops 3 bases and J drops 3 bases, leaving 15 bases in between. The germline V gene yields LGHNA for CDR1 and YSLEER for CDR2. The CDR3 has 16 amino acids, counting the end cysteine and phenylalanine. Only CDR3 DNA is held: 48 bases, read in frame from base 1. The donors were around 39 Caucasian individuals from Russia, aged roughly 6 to 100 years, who were systemically healthy. Each donor gave ten milliliters of peripheral blood, drawn into EDTA-treated Vacutainer tubes. Ficoll-Paque density-gradient centrifugation was used to isolate PBMCs, with at least 6.5 million per sample. Total RNA, at least 6 micrograms per sample, was extracted from PBMCs with Trizol reagent. For every donor, an aliquot of PBMCs went through flow cytometry to measure the percentages of naive CD45RAhigh/CD27high T cells.

Library method: 5' RACE. Instrument on record: Illumina HiSeq 2500. A second PCR of about 7 to 12 cycles was run with a J-beta primer mix and a sample-barcoded 5' primer. A template-switch 5' adaptor carrying 12 random nucleotides introduced a unique molecular identifier onto each TCR beta cDNA molecule. Each sample yielded at least 2.5 million CDR3-containing paired-end reads. All of the RNA was converted into first-strand cDNA using the Mint cDNA synthesis kit, with a TRBC-specific oligonucleotide serving as the primer. Following uracil-DNA glycosylase treatment, all cDNA underwent a first 18-cycle PCR with the universal primers M1SS and BC2_uni_R. On the authors' methods: For normalization, 1 million high-quality reads were randomly selected from each sample, with every read carrying a distinct molecular identifier. Instead of being binned into consensus sequences, reads with shared molecular identifiers were discarded. MiTCR, with a Q25 quality threshold and the strictest error-elimination algorithm, was used for CDR3 identification, clonotype clustering and error correction. A nonparametric unseen species model with Euler transformation was used to estimate a lower bound on total TCR beta diversity. The raw public reads went through TCRdb reprocessing: fastp at Q25, MiXCR clone calling, in-frame beta chains kept. Each CDR3 protein appears once, grouped with its most common genes and DNA. These V and J calls rely on TCRdb rather than the paper's analysis. The sample contains some 780,000 distinct CDR3 sequences, just over 55% of them found a single time. The top ten clonotypes cover 20% to 30% of the sample.

This specimen belongs to a study of blood T cells in healthy people across ages (dated by TCRdb to about 2015). Background on the whole study: In model experiments, roughly one uniquely barcoded TCR beta cDNA molecule per two T cells was captured by template switching. The study measured age-related changes in TCR beta repertoire diversity using deep sequencing normalized with unique cDNA molecular identifiers. The donors were divided into four age groups: young (average around 16 years), middle-aged (almost 40), aged (approximately 62) and long-lived (about 79). To avoid experimental bias, donors of different ages were distributed randomly across sequencing lanes. The study analyzed two additional independent replicas of 1 million unique cDNA reads from the same blood draw for two donors, one aged 18 to 30 and one aged 80 or older.

Broad study findings and their caveats: The percentage of naive T cells measured by flow cytometry correlated strongly with observed TCR beta diversity. Estimates of total diversity based on one million sequenced T cells were considered lower bounds and underestimates. Since profiling was done on bulk unsorted PBMCs, naive and antigen-experienced compartments could not be conclusively compared. Observed TCR beta diversity per million T cells fell roughly linearly with age, and a significant reduction was already apparent by age roughly 40. The long-lived group showed more naive CD4+ T cells, fewer expanded clones and increased TCR diversity than the aged group, suggesting age selection. The CMV infection status of donors was not known, potentially confounding age-related changes in expanded clonotypes.

Sequenced sample: blood. In this chain, TRBV4-3 is recombined with TRBJ2-1, with TRBD2 perhaps the D gene, on 6 matching bases. This clonotype was obtained from a man aged 40-55 years in good health. The CDR3 corresponds to CASSHYPRENYNEQFF. The sequence in DNA is TGCGCCAGCAGCCACTACCCCCGGGAGAACTACAATGAGCAGTTCTTC.